This TCR beta chain comes out of a study of tumor-infiltrating lymphocytes in localized non-small cell lung cancer. TCRdb's table, derived via immunoSEQ multiplex PCR, lists solely in-frame clones and lacks some. The sample has some 30,000 clones; approximately 85% are singletons. Regarding this clone: Its antigen is as yet unknown.

The trim removed 5 bases at V and 11 bases at J, leaving 17 bases unmatched. The length of the CDR3 is 15 residues. Germline V gene sequence: CDR1 LNHDA, CDR2 SQIVND (reference sequence). Study outcomes and limitations: T-cell fraction did not differ between immunotypes IM1 and IM2. Recurrence-free survival showed no association with tumor T-cell fraction.

The clonotype was recovered from a human donor with non-small cell lung cancer. Source material: lung tumor tissue. The J gene is TRBJ1-1, the V gene TRBV19; 7 bases are shared with TRBD1. The chain's CDR3 is CASSSRQGFAFTAFF. The CDR3 DNA reads as TGTGCCAGTAGTTCAAGACAGGGTTTTGCGTTTACGGCTTTCTTT.